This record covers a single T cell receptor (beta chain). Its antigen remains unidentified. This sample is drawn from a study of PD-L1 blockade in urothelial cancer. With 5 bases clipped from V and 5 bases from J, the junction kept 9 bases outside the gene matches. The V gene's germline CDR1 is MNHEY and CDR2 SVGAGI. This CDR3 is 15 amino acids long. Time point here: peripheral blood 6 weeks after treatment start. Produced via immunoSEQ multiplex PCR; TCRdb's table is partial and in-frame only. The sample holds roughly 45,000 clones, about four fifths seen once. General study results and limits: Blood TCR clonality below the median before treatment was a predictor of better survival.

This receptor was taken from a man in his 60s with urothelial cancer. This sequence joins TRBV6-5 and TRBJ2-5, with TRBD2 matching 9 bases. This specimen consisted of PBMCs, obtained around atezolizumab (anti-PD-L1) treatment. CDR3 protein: CASSGRRGGVETQYF. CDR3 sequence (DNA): TGTGCCAGCAGTGGGCGGCGGGGGGGCGTCGAGACCCAGTACTTC.